Each of the 21 T cell receptor beta chains below was sequenced from the same sample in a study of blood T cell repertoires in COVID-19. Generated by immunoSEQ multiplex PCR, the TCRdb table keeps only in-frame clones and is missing some. Here the sample spans just under 250,000 clones, about 89% being singletons. The sample consisted of PBMCs or T cells enriched from blood (not recorded which). Receptors were obtained from a woman aged 25 to 45 who had recovered from COVID-19.

The rearrangement joins TRBV28 to TRBJ2-1; 8 nucleotides agree with TRBD2. The germline gives CDR1 MDHEN, CDR2 SYDVKM. With 3 bases clipped from V and 7 bases from J, the junction kept 5 bases outside the gene matches. The CDR3 spans 14 residues. This CDR3 reads CASSFFLAGNEQFF. Here the CDR3 DNA reads TGTGCCAGCAGTTTTTTCCTAGCGGGTAATGAGCAGTTCTTC.

The V gene is TRBV28, the J gene TRBJ1-2; tentative D call: TRBD1 (6 bases). Germline lookup yields CDR1 MDHEN and CDR2 SYDVKM. CDR3 length equals 15 residues. The ends were cut back, 3 bases at V and 2 bases at J, with 13 bases in the middle. CDR3 loop: CASSLRQGWNYGYTF. The CDR3 bases are TGTGCCAGCAGTTTGCGGCAGGGGTGGAACTATGGCTACACCTTC.

The rearrangement uses TRBV24-1 and TRBJ1-2; 9 bases agree with TRBD1. Germline CDR1 and CDR2: KGHDR and SFDVKD. With 3 bases clipped from V and 8 bases from J, the junction kept 9 bases outside the gene matches. This CDR3 is 15 amino acids long. The chain's CDR3 is CATSDLNRGLWGYTF. The CDR3 coding sequence is TGTGCCACCAGTGATCTCAACAGGGGGCTCTGGGGCTACACCTTC.

V gene TRBV3-1 (or the pseudogene TRBV3-2) combines with J gene TRBJ1-4; TRBD1 aligns across 8 bases. Trimming removed 1 base from V and 6 bases from J; junction bases left unmatched: 4. Germline V CDR1 and CDR2: LGHDT, YNNKEL (reference sequence). CDR3 size: 15 residues. The CDR3 DNA sequence: TGTGCCAGCAGCCAAGTAGGGACAGGAGATGAAAAACTGTTTTTT. It yields the protein CASSQVGTGDEKLFF.

The chain couples TRBV15 to TRBJ2-7; the D is unclear. V was clipped by 1 base and J by 4 bases, with 8 bases between them. Germline V gene lookup returns CDR1 LNHNV and CDR2 YYDKDF (reference sequence). The CDR3 has 13 amino acids. Here the CDR3 reads CATSRALAYEQYF. CDR3 sequence (DNA): TGTGCCACCAGCAGAGCTCTCGCGTACGAGCAGTACTTC.

This chain links TRBV7-9 with TRBJ1-2, with D tentatively TRBD1 (5 bases). Germline V gene lookup returns CDR1 SEHNR and CDR2 FQNEAQ (reference sequence). The V gene lost 1 base and the J gene lost 0 bases, with 12 bases spanning the gap. The CDR3 length is 16 residues. The CDR3 DNA sequence: TGTGCCAGCAGCTTAGTTGTGGAGGGACCTAACTATGGCTACACCTTC. Its protein is CASSLVVEGPNYGYTF.

V usage is TRBV3-1 (or the pseudogene TRBV3-2) and J usage is TRBJ1-2; 8 bases align to TRBD1. The germline V gene has CDR1 LGHDT and CDR2 YNNKEL (reference sequence). The CDR3 sequence is 14 residues long. J gave up 2 bases and V 4 bases, and 3 bases lay outside the gene matches. The CDR3 coding sequence is TGTGCCAGCAGCCCGCGGACAGGGAACTATGGCTACACCTTC. This translates into CASSPRTGNYGYTF.

The chain uses TRBV9 and TRBJ1-1; weak D call: TRBD1 (5 bases). The CDR3 has 14 residues. Germline loops: CDR1 SGDLS, CDR2 YYNGEE. V was shortened by 0 bases and J by 5 bases, with 11 bases between the two germline ends. CDR3 residues: CASSVAGGRTEAFF. CDR3 nucleotide sequence: TGTGCCAGCAGCGTAGCTGGGGGGAGGACTGAAGCTTTCTTT. Together with reference TRBV9 and TRBJ1-1, the CDR3 gives the full variable domain: DSGVTQTPKHLITATGQRVTLRCSPRSGDLSVYWYQQSLDQGLQFLIQYYNGEERAKGNILERFSAQQFPDLHSELNLSSLELGDSALYFCASSVAGGRTEAFFGQGTRLTVV.

A single count supports this clone. The V call is TRBV28, the J call TRBJ1-1; a weak D match, TRBD1 (5 bases). CDR1 and CDR2 (germline): MDHEN, SYDVKM. The CDR3 length is 14 residues. V lost 3 bases and J 5 bases, leaving 13 bases between the germline ends. The CDR3 sequence: CASSFVGGGTEAFF. The CDR3 region has the DNA TGTGCCAGCAGTTTCGTTGGGGGGGGGACTGAAGCTTTCTTT.

This chain joins TRBV4-3 and TRBJ1-1, with unresolved D. CDR3 length: 15 amino acids. Per the germline V gene, CDR1 is LGHNA and CDR2 is YSLEER. Trimming removed 0 bases from V and 4 bases from J, with 12 bases in between. The CDR3 DNA reads TGCGCCAGCAGCCAAGAAGGAGTAGGTCCCACTGAAGCTTTCTTT. Translation gives CASSQEGVGPTEAFF.

This clone has just one count. V is TRBV28 and J is TRBJ1-1; D is possibly TRBD1 (5 bases). The germline CDR1 and CDR2 sequences are MDHEN and SYDVKM. V shed 5 bases and J shed 4 bases, with 14 bases lying between them. The CDR3 is 14 residues long. This chain's CDR3 is CASSTLPGGTEAFF. CDR3 coding DNA: TGTGCCAGCAGTACCCTCCCGGGGGGCACTGAAGCTTTCTTT.

The chain recombines TRBV28 with TRBJ1-2; 8 bases are shared with TRBD1. CDR1 and CDR2 from the germline V gene are MDHEN and SYDVKM. V trimming: 8 bases; J trimming: 2 bases; junction bases outside the gene matches: 13. The CDR3 runs to 16 residues. This chain's CDR3 is CASAPGTGASNYGYTF. CDR3 sequence (DNA): TGTGCCAGCGCTCCCGGGACAGGCGCGAGCAACTATGGCTACACCTTC.

The V call is TRBV30, the J call TRBJ2-1; 9 bases agree with TRBD2. This CDR3 contains 15 residues. V shed 0 bases, J shed 6 bases, and the junction held 6 bases outside the gene matches. Germline V CDR1 and CDR2: GTSNPN, SVGIG (reference sequence). The DNA for the CDR3 is TGTGCCTGGAGTGTTGGAGCGGGAGGCCCCAATGAGCAGTTCTTC. Its translation is CAWSVGAGGPNEQFF.

This clone has just a few counts. The CDR3 DNA sequence: TGTGCCAGTAGCCCGATGCTAGGGGATCAGCCCCAGCATTTT. It yields the protein CASSPMLGDQPQHF. This chain joins TRBV19 and TRBJ1-5; a possible D gene is TRBD1 (5 bases). This CDR3 comprises 14 residues. In germline, CDR1 is LNHDA, CDR2 SQIVND (reference sequence). Trimming stripped 6 bases from V and 5 bases from J, with 14 bases between.

The chain uses TRBV30 and TRBJ1-3; 11 bases line up with TRBD1. J lost 2 bases, V lost 6 bases, and 6 bases had no gene match. The CDR3 totals 15 residues. From germline, CDR1 is GTSNPN and CDR2 SVGIG (reference sequence). CDR3 loop: CACSPGQGAGNTIYF. The CDR3 DNA is TGTGCCTGCTCACCGGGACAGGGGGCTGGAAACACCATATATTTT.

The CDR3 sequence is CASSEQGRTGELFF. The CDR3 DNA is TGTGCCAGTAGTGAACAGGGACGGACCGGGGAGCTGTTTTTT. This chain joins TRBV19 and TRBJ2-2; a weak D match, TRBD1 (6 bases). The CDR3 runs 14 residues. Trimming took off 5 bases at V and 5 bases at J, with 12 bases between the two ends. The germline V gene has CDR1 LNHDA and CDR2 SQIVND (reference sequence).

The chain has TRBV10-3 and TRBJ2-5; 14 nucleotides agree with TRBD2. The CDR3 runs to 18 residues. The trim removed 1 base at V and 2 bases at J, leaving 6 bases unmatched. Germline V gene data show CDR1 as ENHRY and CDR2 as SYGVKD. The CDR3 DNA sequence: TGTGCCATCAGTGAGTACGGACTAGCGGGAGGACCTCAAGAGACCCAGTACTTC. This codes for CAISEYGLAGGPQETQYF.

Notes on this clone: Since no conserved phenylalanine or tryptophan closes the CDR3, a read error is the likely cause. The limits of the CDR3 on the DNA are not certain, so only TCRdb's listed CDR3 is given. This chain connects TRBV30 to TRBJ1-2; no DNA check was done on the table's D call, TRBD1. CDR1 is GTSNPN and CDR2 is SVGIG in the germline V gene (reference sequence). The CDR3 is made up of 10 amino acids, end residues included. This chain's CDR3 is CAWSERWDSL.

This chain connects TRBV4-3 to TRBJ1-1; 8 bases agree with TRBD1. Unmatched junction bases numbered 8, after V lost 3 bases and J lost 5 bases. Germline CDR1 is LGHNA and CDR2 is YSLEER. There are 15 residues in the CDR3. This CDR3 is CASSQVQGAWTEAFF. The DNA of the CDR3 is TGCGCCAGCAGCCAGGTTCAGGGGGCGTGGACTGAAGCTTTCTTT.

The chain joins TRBV2 to TRBJ1-4; a weak D match, TRBD1 (5 bases). The V end lost 7 bases, the J end lost 10 bases, and 22 bases lay between the germline ends. Germline V lookup: CDR1 SNHLY, CDR2 FYNNEI. The length of the CDR3 is 15 residues. CDR3 DNA: TGTGCCAGCATCCCCGGCGGAGGGGCGAAAGTAAAACTGTTTTTT. Its protein product is CASIPGGGAKVKLFF.

V is TRBV30 and J is TRBJ1-5; tentatively, D is TRBD1 (5 bases). This CDR3 has 13 residues. The germline CDR1 and CDR2 sequences are GTSNPN and SVGIG (reference sequence). The V end was cut by 2 bases, the J end by 7 bases, with 12 bases between. CDR3 nucleotides: TGTGCCTGGAGTTCAGGGTTCGGGCAGCCCCAGCATTTT. The encoded protein is CAWSSGFGQPQHF.